This T cell receptor beta chain is from a study of beta chain features in type 1 diabetes. CDR1 is SGHTA and CDR2 is FQGNSA in the germline V gene. Trimming took off 4 bases at V and 2 bases at J, with 11 bases between the two ends. The CDR3 extends over 14 amino acids. This clone appeared a few times. Its antigen remains unidentified. The sequenced template was cDNA made from the entire isolated RNA. Measured with immunoSEQ multiplex PCR; TCRdb has only the in-frame clones, and not every one. The sample has more than 120,000 clones; about 13% are singletons. Whole-study results and caveats: Patients with Type 1 diabetes showed moderately but significantly shorter TCRB CDR3s in all four CD4+ subsets.

The sequenced material came from central memory CD4+ T cells from blood. The TCR was taken from a man between 18 and 29 years old with type 1 diabetes. This chain joins TRBV7-2 and TRBJ1-1, with D hard to call. The CDR3 region is CASSYPTSNTEAFF. For the CDR3, the DNA is TGTGCCAGCAGCTACCCCACATCCAACACTGAAGCTTTCTTT.